Presented here are 29 T cell receptor beta chains from one specimen sequenced in a study of vaccination effects on CD4 cells after COVID-19. CD4+ T cells specific for antigen were expanded with viral peptide pools by the ViraFEST assay before sequencing. At the end of around 11 days of culture, CD4+ T cells were isolated. In the vaccine recipients, nucleocapsid antibodies were negative and there was no prior SARS-CoV-2 infection. Repertoires were generated with immunoSEQ multiplex PCR, while TCRdb's copy carries only in-frame clones and drops some. The profile shows 20,000 to 25,000 clones, 55% to 75% of them singletons. The antigens for these receptors are not known. Sequenced here: CD4+ T cells from PBMCs cultured with HCoV-NL63 spike peptides, sampled before COVID-19 vaccination. These receptors were obtained from a human donor who received a COVID-19 vaccine.

This clone was recorded a few times. The V gene is TRBV3-1 (or the pseudogene TRBV3-2), the J gene TRBJ1-2; D is perhaps TRBD1 (5 bases). The CDR3 contains 14 residues. The germline V and J ends were trimmed by 2 bases and 7 bases, with 14 bases remaining between them. Germline CDR1 and CDR2: LGHDT and YNNKEL (reference sequence). The CDR3 loop reads CASSQRRGRGGYTF. The DNA of the CDR3 is TGTGCCAGCAGCCAACGTAGGGGTAGGGGTGGCTACACCTTC.

The table lists this clone with a few counts. The V call is TRBV5-1, the J call TRBJ1-2; D gene unclear. The length of the CDR3 is 13 residues. The V end lost 4 bases, the J end lost 5 bases, and 12 bases lay between the germline ends. The germline gives CDR1 SGHRS, CDR2 YFSETQ. This CDR3 is CASSDDGSYGYTF. The CDR3 DNA sequence: TGCGCCAGCAGCGACGACGGATCTTATGGCTACACCTTC.

This rearrangement joins TRBV18 to TRBJ2-5, with D perhaps TRBD1 (6 bases). There are 13 residues in the CDR3. Looked up from germline, CDR1 is KGHSH and CDR2 is LQKENI. Trimming took off 3 bases at V and 2 bases at J, with 7 bases between the two ends. CDR3 loop: CASSPGQQETQYF. In DNA, the CDR3 is TGTGCCAGCTCACCCGGACAGCAAGAGACCCAGTACTTC.

This clone was counted a few times. The rearrangement uses TRBV19 and TRBJ1-2, with D perhaps matching TRBD1 (5 bases). Germline loops: CDR1 LNHDA, CDR2 SQIVND (reference sequence). The CDR3 has 15 residues. V dropped 5 bases and J dropped 4 bases, with 17 bases sitting between them. In DNA form, the CDR3 reads TGTGCCAGTAGTGTACACGGGACGGGGACCTATGGCTACACCTTC. Its translation: CASSVHGTGTYGYTF.

CDR3 sequence reads: CAISAGLAGSSNEQFF. The DNA of the CDR3 is TGTGCCATCAGTGCTGGACTAGCGGGGAGTTCGAATGAGCAGTTCTTC. The J gene is TRBJ2-1, the V gene TRBV10-3; 12 bases are a match to TRBD2. The germline V gene has CDR1 ENHRY and CDR2 SYGVKD. Losses at the gene ends were 4 bases for V and 7 bases for J; bases not matched to a gene: 8. The CDR3 extends over 16 amino acids.

The chain links TRBV6-5 to TRBJ2-2; TRBD2 agrees at 7 bases. V shed 6 bases, J shed 6 bases, and the junction held 10 bases outside the gene matches. The CDR3 runs to 15 residues. Germline CDR1 reads MNHEY; CDR2 reads SVGAGI. The CDR3: CASSPSGVYSGELFF. The CDR3 nucleotides read TGTGCCAGCAGCCCCAGCGGGGTTTACTCCGGGGAGCTGTTTTTT.

The J gene is TRBJ2-1, the V gene TRBV7-9, with 7 bases lining up with TRBD1. The germline V gene has CDR1 SEHNR and CDR2 FQNEAQ (reference sequence). The junction had 9 bases not matched to a gene; V was cut back by 5 bases and J by 8 bases. The CDR3 extends over 14 amino acids. CDR3 DNA sequence: TGTGCCAGCAGCCCGAGACAGGGCCGAGATGAGCAGTTCTTC. This gives the protein CASSPRQGRDEQFF. Combining the CDR3 with reference TRBV7-9 and TRBJ2-1 gives the whole variable domain DTGVSQNPRHKITKRGQNVTFRCDPISEHNRLYWYRQTLGQGPEFLTYFQNEAQLEKSRLLSDRFSAERPKGSFSTLEIQRTEQGDSAMYLCASSPRQGRDEQFFGPGTRLTVL.

The CDR3 sequence is CASSSVPGQGKPQHF. Written as DNA, the CDR3 is TGTGCCAGCAGCTCCGTCCCGGGACAGGGAAAGCCCCAGCATTTT. V and J are TRBV5-4 and TRBJ1-5; 9 positions match TRBD1. The CDR3 loop spans 15 amino acids. Germline V gene lookup returns CDR1 SGHNT and CDR2 YYREEE (reference sequence). V lost 3 bases and J lost 8; bases outside the gene matches: 9.

The chain is built from TRBV9 and TRBJ2-7, with TRBD1 matching over 10 bases. The CDR3 contains 15 residues. Germline CDR1 reads SGDLS; CDR2 reads YYNGEE. V shed 3 bases, J shed 3 bases, and the junction held 6 bases outside the gene matches. In nucleotides, the CDR3 is TGTGCCAGCAGCGCGCGGGACAGGGGACACTACGAGCAGTACTTC. It codes for CASSARDRGHYEQYF.

The rearrangement uses TRBV6-4 and TRBJ2-1; 13 nucleotides agree with TRBD2. This CDR3 comprises 15 residues. J was trimmed by 7 bases and V by 2 bases; bases with no gene match: 2. Germline lookup yields CDR1 MRHNA and CDR2 SNTAGT. The CDR3 DNA follows: TGTGCCAGCAGTGACACTAGCGGGGGGGCGAATGAGCAGTTCTTC. This codes for CASSDTSGGANEQFF.

This chain connects TRBV6-5 to TRBJ2-7; 12 bases map to TRBD2. This CDR3 has 14 residues. Germline V lookup: CDR1 MNHEY, CDR2 SVGAGI. V was clipped by 4 bases and J by 3 bases; unmatched bases: 1. The CDR3 DNA reads TGTGCCAGCAGTTCACTAGCGGGAGGCTACGAGCAGTACTTC. Protein: CASSSLAGGYEQYF.

The V and J genes are TRBV6-4 and TRBJ2-1; the match to TRBD2 covers 8 bases. In germline, CDR1 is MRHNA, CDR2 SNTAGT. Losses at the gene ends were 4 bases for V and 5 bases for J; bases not matched to a gene: 7. The CDR3 is 15 amino acids. The CDR3 sequence is CASSVGAGANNEQFF. CDR3 nucleotide sequence: TGTGCCAGCAGTGTCGGAGCGGGGGCAAACAATGAGCAGTTCTTC.

The CDR3 sequence is CASSPRADTQYF. As DNA, the CDR3 is TGTGCCAGCAGCCCCAGGGCCGATACGCAGTATTTT. V gene TRBV7-9 combines with J gene TRBJ2-3, with D perhaps matching TRBD1 (5 bases). Trimming pared 5 bases from V and 6 bases from J, leaving 9 bases between. The germline gives CDR1 SEHNR, CDR2 FQNEAQ (reference sequence). CDR3 length equals 12 residues.

The rearrangement uses TRBV27 and TRBJ2-2; D ambiguous. This CDR3 is built from 14 residues. V lost 0 bases and J lost 4, with 6 bases in between. Germline lookup yields CDR1 MNHEY and CDR2 SMNVEV (reference sequence). The CDR3: CASSLSFGTGELFF. CDR3 bases: TGTGCCAGCAGTTTATCGTTCGGCACCGGGGAGCTGTTTTTT.

The rearrangement links TRBV25-1 to TRBJ1-5; 10 bases are a match to TRBD1. Per germline, CDR1 MGHDK and CDR2 SYGVNS. The CDR3 consists of 14 residues. The V gene end was trimmed by 3 bases and the J gene end by 6 bases; junction bases not matched to a gene: 2. CDR3 sequence (DNA): TGTGCCAGCAGTGATAGGGACAGGGGTCAGCCCCAGCATTTT. Protein sequence: CASSDRDRGQPQHF.

This clone appeared a few times. The rearrangement links TRBV6-1 to TRBJ2-5; TRBD2 matches 12 bases. Germline loops: CDR1 MNHNS, CDR2 SASEGT. V lost 4 bases, J lost 4 bases, and 10 bases stayed unmatched. CDR3 length: 17 residues. The CDR3 DNA follows: TGTGCCAGCAGTGGAGCTAGCGGGAGGGCCACGGGAGAGACCCAGTACTTC. Translating gives CASSGASGRATGETQYF.

The chain uses TRBV29-1 and TRBJ2-3; 7 bases align to TRBD1. This CDR3 region has 14 residues. The germline gives CDR1 SQVTM, CDR2 ANQGSEA. The J segment lost 4 bases and the V segment lost 6 bases, leaving 10 bases of the junction unmatched. DNA of the CDR3: TGCAGCGTCGCAGAACTAACAGGGGCAGATACGCAGTATTTT. It codes for CSVAELTGADTQYF.

This clone showed up just a few times. V usage is TRBV6-4 and J usage is TRBJ2-3, with TRBD2 matching over 7 bases. V lost 0 bases and J lost 3; bases outside the gene matches: 6. The CDR3 covers 16 residues. Germline V gene data show CDR1 as MRHNA and CDR2 as SNTAGT. CDR3 in amino acids: CASSDSAGAETDTQYF. CDR3 coding DNA: TGTGCCAGCAGTGACTCGGCGGGAGCGGAGACAGATACGCAGTATTTT.

This chain uses TRBV19 with TRBJ1-2; D remains unclear. The CDR3 totals 14 residues. Germline CDR1 is LNHDA and CDR2 is SQIVND (reference sequence). The V end lost 4 bases, the J end lost 3 bases, and 12 bases lay between the germline ends. CDR3 protein: CASSRTLMDYGYTF. CDR3 in DNA: TGTGCCAGTAGTAGGACTCTGATGGACTATGGCTACACCTTC. Variable domain in full (rest from reference TRBV19 and TRBJ1-2): DGGITQSPKYLFRKEGQNVTLSCEQNLNHDAMYWYRQDPGQGLRLIYYSQIVNDFQKGDIAEGYSVSREKKESFPLTVTSAQKNPTAFYLCASSRTLMDYGYTFGSGTRLTVV.

J is TRBJ1-1 and V is TRBV19; no clear D. Per germline, CDR1 LNHDA and CDR2 SQIVND (reference sequence). V lost 3 bases, J lost 0 bases, and 8 bases lay in between. The CDR3 spans 14 residues. CDR3 region: CASSIGLLNTEAFF. Here the CDR3 DNA reads TGTGCCAGTAGTATCGGGCTGCTGAACACTGAAGCTTTCTTT. The full variable domain, completed using reference TRBV19 and TRBJ1-1, is DGGITQSPKYLFRKEGQNVTLSCEQNLNHDAMYWYRQDPGQGLRLIYYSQIVNDFQKGDIAEGYSVSREKKESFPLTVTSAQKNPTAFYLCASSIGLLNTEAFFGQGTRLTVV.

This clone was detected a few times. This rearrangement joins TRBV2 to TRBJ1-5; the D gene is possibly TRBD1 (6 bases). The germline gives CDR1 SNHLY, CDR2 FYNNEI. CDR3 length equals 13 residues. Trimming took 7 bases from V and 6 from J, leaving 13 bases between them. CDR3 protein: CASNAGEGQPQHF. CDR3 in DNA: TGTGCCAGCAACGCAGGGGAAGGTCAGCCCCAGCATTTT. The variable domain in full, with the rest retrieved from reference TRBV2 and TRBJ1-5, is EPEVTQTPSHQVTQMGQEVILRCVPISNHLYFYWYRQILGQKVEFLVSFYNNEISEKSEIFDDQFSVERPDGSNFTLKIRSTKLEDSAMYFCASNAGEGQPQHFGDGTRLSIL.

Details on this clone: This sample includes further DNA sequences coding for the same CDR3. The chain employs TRBV15 and TRBJ2-5, with D perhaps matching TRBD1 (5 bases). This CDR3 has 15 amino acids. Germline loops: CDR1 LNHNV, CDR2 YYDKDF (reference sequence). Trimming stripped 3 bases from V and 2 bases from J, with 13 bases between. The CDR3 DNA reads as TGTGCCACCAGCAGGGACCCAGGGCAGCAAGAGACCCAGTACTTC. Amino acids: CATSRDPGQQETQYF.

The V gene is TRBV19, the J gene TRBJ1-4, with 11 bases that match TRBD1. From germline, CDR1 is LNHDA and CDR2 SQIVND (reference sequence). The CDR3 totals 16 residues. The V gene end was trimmed by 5 bases and the J gene end by 3 bases; junction bases not matched to a gene: 5. The CDR3 region is CASSVGQGVPNEKLFF. The DNA of the CDR3 is TGTGCCAGTAGTGTGGGACAGGGGGTGCCTAATGAAAAACTGTTTTTT.

This clone was seen once. J is TRBJ1-2 and V is TRBV10-2; 7 bases line up with TRBD1. The V gene's germline CDR1 is WSHSY and CDR2 SAAADI. The CDR3 has 14 residues. V lost 4 bases and J lost 4; bases outside the gene matches: 6. This CDR3 is CASSGGQMGYGYTF. CDR3 bases: TGCGCCAGCAGTGGGGGACAGATGGGCTATGGCTACACCTTC.

The rearrangement joins TRBV18 to TRBJ1-1; 8 bases align to TRBD1. The CDR3 totals 16 residues. Germline CDR1 KGHSH, CDR2 LQKENI. Trimming removed 5 bases from V and 1 base from J; junction bases left unmatched: 9. CDR3 sequence: CASSSAGGYTNTEAFF. In DNA, the CDR3 is TGTGCCAGCTCATCCGCAGGGGGCTACACGAACACTGAAGCTTTCTTT.

V is TRBV29-1 and J is TRBJ2-7; TRBD2 matches at 9 bases. Losses at the gene ends were 6 bases for V and 9 bases for J; bases not matched to a gene: 12. CDR3 size: 13 residues. Germline CDR1 SQVTM, CDR2 ANQGSEA. In nucleotides, the CDR3 is TGCAGCGTCGTTAGCGGGAGACGTAGAGGGCAGTACTTC. It specifies CSVVSGRRRGQYF.

The rearrangement uses TRBV2 and TRBJ1-4; D may be TRBD1 (6 bases). V gave up 10 bases and J gave up 6 bases, with 15 bases separating them. Per germline, CDR1 SNHLY and CDR2 FYNNEI. The CDR3 is 13 residues long. The CDR3 sequence is CATKLQGYEKLFF. CDR3 in DNA: TGTGCCACCAAACTCCAGGGGTATGAAAAACTGTTTTTT.

The rearrangement joins TRBV5-1 to TRBJ1-4; perhaps TRBD1 as D (5 bases). V lost 0 bases, J lost 8 bases, and 14 bases lay in between. Germline values: CDR1 SGHRS, CDR2 YFSETQ. CDR3 size: 15 residues. The DNA of the CDR3 is TGCGCCAGCAGCTTGGGCGGACAAGGGCGCGAAAAACTGTTTTTT. This sequence encodes CASSLGGQGREKLFF.

This clone was seen more than once but under ten times. The rearrangement uses TRBV19 and TRBJ2-7, with 8 nucleotides matching TRBD1. The junction had 10 bases not matched to a gene; V was cut back by 10 bases and J by 2 bases. The germline V gene encodes CDR1 LNHDA and CDR2 SQIVND (reference sequence). The CDR3 consists of 14 residues. CDR3 sequence reads: CATDAGTGPYEQYF. The CDR3 DNA sequence: TGTGCCACCGACGCCGGGACAGGTCCCTACGAGCAGTACTTC.